Reported below is one TCR beta chain. This specimen belongs to a study of blood T cell repertoires in COVID-19. Whole-study context: The United States, Italy and Spain were the sources of the acute and convalescent COVID-19 samples. T cells, B-cell-depleted T cells, or PBMCs provided the cDNA or gDNA that served as material.

As originally analysed: The authors estimated nucleated cell counts from reference gene primer amplification. Data came from immunoSEQ multiplex PCR; TCRdb stores just in-frame clones and leaves some out. The V and J calls and the clone size are those of that table, but D and trimming were determined from the DNA. This table holds under 100,000 clones, 85% found once. The CDR3 sequence is 15 residues long. Germline CDR1 is SGHNT and CDR2 is YYREEE (reference sequence). Deletions cut 4 bases from V and 2 bases from J, with 14 bases between. V usage is TRBV5-4 and J usage is TRBJ2-3, with D possibly TRBD2 on 5 matching bases. This receptor was obtained from an older woman with active or convalescent COVID-19. The sequencing input was peripheral blood. This CDR3 reads CASSPVGRNTDTQYF. The CDR3 coding sequence is TGTGCCAGCAGCCCGGTGGGGAGAAACACAGATACGCAGTATTTT.